This T cell receptor (beta chain) was captured in a study of shared clonotypes between healthy human individuals (dated by TCRdb to about 2020). With regard to the full study: A few men and two women, aged 18 to 49 years, made up the cohort. Per donor, three plates each were used for CD4 naive and CD4 memory, two for CD8 naive, and one for CD8 memory. Blood TCR repertoires of roughly five healthy adults were deeply sequenced to estimate repertoire size and the extent of clonotype sharing between individuals. To increase sequencing depth and limit assay-specific biases, different laboratories used diverse techniques to prepare libraries and sequence TCR repertoires. Per donor, leukapheresis produced somewhere between about 0.85 and 8.9 billion PBMCs. General findings and caveats noted by the study authors: Sharing across a few donors was observed for roughly 5.4% of naive CD4, 3% to 3.5% of naive CD8, about 2.3% of memory CD4, and roughly 0.4% of memory CD8 clonotypes. The genetic and exposure-history diversity represented was limited by the small number of donors. Rarefaction of sorted-subset datasets indicated incomplete sequencing despite the large sequencing depth. Pairwise subsampling led to the expectation that sequencing depth would affect the degree of clonotype sharing among donors. Only blood was sampled, and tissue TCR repertoires likely differ from those in blood. Larger estimated clonotype richness was generally found for naive subsets than for memory subsets. Higher generation probabilities were observed for clonotypes shared by all four sorted-subset donors than for non-shared clonotypes.

Using the deep immunoSEQ assay, multiplex PCR amplified TCR CDR3 regions from genomic DNA. Genomic DNA extracted from each cell subset was distributed evenly over all wells of several immunoSEQ 96-well plates, and each plate served as one replicate. For sorted subsets, each replicate PCR was loaded with roughly 200 ng genomic DNA, equivalent to approximately 27,000 T cell genomes. The purified libraries were quantified using a Qubit 3.0 fluorometer, sized with a Bioanalyzer 2100, and then quantified again using the KAPA Library Quantification kit. Every immunoSEQ 96-well plate was sequenced on a separate single-read 150-cycle Illumina NextSeq 550 flow cell. The paper's data handling went like this. Because only junctional sequences without quality scores were contained in the immunoSEQ output, filtering matching that applied to full-length reads could not be performed. Sequences were annotated with PyIR, a Python wrapper for IgBLAST v1.9, using IMGT germline references to assign V/J genes and CDR3. Reads were removed for weak V/J assignments (E-value above 1e-6), missing CDR3, stop codons, out-of-frame junctions, or ambiguous translated residues. V3J clonotypes were defined as sequences sharing an identical inferred V gene, J gene, and CDR3 amino acid sequence. To compute the percentage overlap between repertoires, the number of shared unique clonotypes was divided by the size of the smaller repertoire. Three approaches were used to assess repertoire richness: RTK rarefaction, the Chao1 estimator, and Recon v2.1 estimates of unobserved clonotypes. For all TCRbeta clonotypes obtained by the gDNA method from a few donors, generation probabilities were computed with OLGA. The clones in this table, taken by TCRdb from immuneACCESS, are in-frame only. Not every clone is retained; where verified, under half of the shortfall comes from an unresolved V gene, and the cause of the rest is unknown. Clonal size and the V and J genes are those of that table, whereas D and trimming came from the DNA. The sample has about 690,000 clones on record, less than 95% of them singletons. Together, the top ten hold 30% to 40% of the sample.

The donors were healthy, HIV-negative adults who had no recently reported acute infections or vaccinations. Only Caucasian adults living in Nashville, Tennessee, USA were represented among the donors. CD8 memory samples consisted of magnetically selected CD45RO+ cells combined with CCR7-negative CD45RA+ effector memory (TemRA) cells. Blood was obtained by leukapheresis, after which PBMCs were separated by Ficoll-Histopaque density gradient centrifugation and cryopreserved in liquid nitrogen vapor phase. Analytical flow cytometry was used to check the purity and quantity of every magnetically sorted T cell population. Genomic DNA was isolated from each sorted fraction and quantified by UV absorbance on a Nanodrop 2000c. About this clone: Its antigen has not been determined. No much larger clone is present one base from it, and per-base qualities are unavailable.

The sequence came from a young man in good health. Some clones in this sample may be carry-over from other donors' samples. The sample comprised memory CD8+ T cells from PBMCs. The cell subset or site label of this sample denotes: CD45RO+ cells pooled with CCR7-negative TemRA cells.

The DNA is as follows: TGTGCCAGCAGCTTAAAGTTTGCGGGGGTAGAGACCCAGTACTTC. This codes for CASSLKFAGVETQYF. This chain joins TRBV11-2 to TRBJ2-5, and TRBD2 aligns with 7 junction nucleotides. The cysteine opens and the phenylalanine closes a CDR3 of 15 amino acids. Only CDR3 DNA is held: 45 bases, read in frame from base 1. CDR1 and CDR2 (SGHAT, FQNNGV) derive from the germline V gene. After removal of 2 bases from V and 4 bases from J, the junction retains 7 bases not matched to a gene. Joined to the reference TRBV11-2 and TRBJ2-5 proteins, this CDR3 gives the full variable domain: EAGVAQSPRYKIIEKRQSVAFWCNPISGHATLYWYQQILGQGPKLLIQFQNNGVVDDSQLPKDRFSAERLKGVDSTLKIQPAKLEDSAVYLCASSLKFAGVETQYFGPGTRLLVL.